The 4 T cell receptor beta chains reported below all come from one sample, sequenced in a study of shared clonotypes between healthy human individuals. Some clones are missing from TCRdb's copy, which holds only in-frame ones; the method was immunoSEQ multiplex PCR. The sample carries about 2,500,000 clones, roughly 92% recorded once. Specimen: naive CD4+ T cells sorted from blood. Regarding subset: CD45RA+ positively selected. These receptors all stem from a man between 18 and 29 years old in good health.

In nucleotides, the CDR3 is TGTGCCAGTAGTACGTCGGGTGATACGCAGTATTTT. This gives the protein CASSTSGDTQYF. V gene TRBV19 combines with J gene TRBJ2-3; D call uncertain. This CDR3 has 12 amino acids. Per the germline V gene, CDR1 is LNHDA and CDR2 is SQIVND (reference sequence). Trimming cost V 4 bases and J 6 bases, with 8 bases left between them.

Note on this clone: This sample also contains other DNA sequences that code for the same CDR3. The CDR3 DNA sequence: TGTGCCAGCAGTCCTGGACTAGCGGGCTCCTACGAGCAGTACTTC. It codes for CASSPGLAGSYEQYF. The genes are TRBV27 and TRBJ2-7; 11 nucleotides agree with TRBD2. Per the germline V gene, CDR1 is MNHEY and CDR2 is SMNVEV (reference sequence). There are 15 residues in the CDR3. Germline trimming cut 5 bases from V and 0 bases from J; bases unmatched to any gene: 3.

The chain couples TRBV28 to TRBJ1-2, with D possibly being TRBD1 (6 bases). V was cut by 6 bases and J by 8 bases, with 16 bases left in between. From germline, CDR1 is MDHEN and CDR2 SYDVKM. The CDR3 totals 13 residues. CDR3 sequence reads: CASRQGGGSGYTF. The CDR3 nucleotides are TGTGCCAGCAGACAGGGAGGGGGATCGGGCTACACCTTC.

This clone was detected only once. The V and J genes are TRBV6-5 and TRBJ1-2; D possibly corresponds to TRBD1 (5 bases). CDR3 length equals 13 residues. Germline V CDR1 and CDR2: MNHEY, SVGAGI. With 0 bases removed from V and 7 bases from J, the gap between germline ends came to 9 bases. The CDR3 DNA follows: TGTGCCAGCAGTTACTCATGGGGCTCTGGCTACACCTTC. This encodes CASSYSWGSGYTF.